These 8 T cell receptor beta chains were sequenced from one sample in a study of blood T cell repertoires in COVID-19. Here immunoSEQ multiplex PCR was the method, and the copy in TCRdb shows in-frame clones only, minus some. Altogether 250,000 to 350,000 clones are present, 70% to 90% being singletons, with the ten largest covering roughly 6.3%. The sample consisted of peripheral blood. The receptors shown here come from a woman in her fifties or sixties with COVID-19, enrolled during active disease.

The genes are TRBV18 and TRBJ1-2; 7 bases are a match to TRBD1. CDR3 size: 15 residues. V shed 0 bases and J 5 bases; nucleotides not matched to a gene: 6. In germline, CDR1 is KGHSH, CDR2 LQKENI. In DNA, the CDR3 is TGTGCCAGCTCACCACCACAGGGGCGTTGGTATGGCTACACCTTC. Amino acid sequence: CASSPPQGRWYGYTF.

DNA for the CDR3: TGTGCCAGCAGCTTGGACGGGACAGTCTACAATGAGCAGTTCTTC. Translating gives CASSLDGTVYNEQFF. The rearrangement joins TRBV5-4 to TRBJ2-1, with 7 bases identical to TRBD1. J was trimmed by 3 bases and V by 0 bases; bases with no gene match: 3. Germline CDR1 SGHNT, CDR2 YYREEE (reference sequence). The CDR3 loop spans 15 amino acids.

The chain recombines TRBV7-9 with TRBJ2-1; 12 bases align to TRBD2. CDR3 size: 15 residues. The V and J ends lost 2 bases and 7 bases, in that order; junction bases with no gene match: 3. Per the germline V gene, CDR1 is SEHNR and CDR2 is FQNEAQ (reference sequence). This chain's CDR3 is CASSLTTSGSNEQFF. The CDR3 DNA is TGTGCCAGCAGCTTAACGACTAGCGGGAGTAATGAGCAGTTCTTC.

The V and J genes are TRBV5-1 and TRBJ1-1; D may be TRBD1 (6 bases). Germline V gene sequence: CDR1 SGHRS, CDR2 YFSETQ. CDR3 length: 14 amino acids. With 4 bases removed from V and 4 bases from J, the gap between germline ends came to 14 bases. For the CDR3, the DNA is TGCGCCAGCAGCCAAGAACAGGGTCGCACTGAAGCTTTCTTT. Translated, it gives CASSQEQGRTEAFF.

This clone was picked up one time. The rearrangement joins TRBV18 to TRBJ2-4; 7 nucleotides match TRBD1. J lost 7 bases, V lost 6 bases, and 12 bases had no gene match. Germline CDR1 and CDR2: KGHSH and LQKENI. This CDR3 contains 15 residues. CDR3 DNA: TGTGCCAGCTCGCACAACAGGGGCTCGTATAACATTCAGTACTTC. Translation: CASSHNRGSYNIQYF.

This clone has a handful of counts. The rearrangement links TRBV6-6 to TRBJ1-2, with a tentative D call TRBD1 (6 bases). The V gene lost 5 bases and the J gene lost 7 bases, with 14 bases spanning the gap. Germline CDR1 and CDR2: MNHNY and SVGAGI (reference sequence). The CDR3 length is 13 residues. The CDR3 sequence is CASSIQGVSGYTF. CDR3 DNA: TGTGCCAGCAGTATACAGGGAGTCTCTGGCTACACCTTC.

The rearrangement joins TRBV5-1 to TRBJ1-1; TRBD1 agrees at 9 bases. The V gene end was trimmed by 4 bases and the J gene end by 3 bases; junction bases not matched to a gene: 7. Germline assignment: CDR1 SGHRS and CDR2 YFSETQ. This CDR3 is built from 15 residues. The CDR3 protein is CASSNLQGADTEAFF. The CDR3 DNA is TGCGCCAGCAGCAACCTACAGGGGGCGGACACTGAAGCTTTCTTT.

The chain links TRBV19 to TRBJ1-5, with D uncertain. Between the trimmed V and J ends, which lost 4 bases and 0 bases, there was a span of 4 bases. The germline V gene has CDR1 LNHDA and CDR2 SQIVND (reference sequence). There are 13 residues in the CDR3. This CDR3 reads CASSTFSNQPQHF. The CDR3 bases are TGTGCCAGTAGTACCTTTAGCAATCAGCCCCAGCATTTT.